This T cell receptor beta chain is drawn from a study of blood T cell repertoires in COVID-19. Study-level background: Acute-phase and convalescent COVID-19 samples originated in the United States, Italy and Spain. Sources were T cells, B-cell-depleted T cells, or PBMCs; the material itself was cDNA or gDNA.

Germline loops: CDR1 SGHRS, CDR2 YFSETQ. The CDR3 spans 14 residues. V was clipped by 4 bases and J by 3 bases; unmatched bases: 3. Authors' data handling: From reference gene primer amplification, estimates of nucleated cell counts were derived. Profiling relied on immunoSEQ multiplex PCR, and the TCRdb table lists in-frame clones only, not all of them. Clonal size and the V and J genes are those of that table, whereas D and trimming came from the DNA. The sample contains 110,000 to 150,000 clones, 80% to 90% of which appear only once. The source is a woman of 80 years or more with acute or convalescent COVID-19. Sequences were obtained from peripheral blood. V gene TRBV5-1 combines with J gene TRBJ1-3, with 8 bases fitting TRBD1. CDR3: CASSVGQDGNTIYF. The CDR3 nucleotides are TGCGCCAGCAGCGTGGGACAGGATGGAAACACCATATATTTT.